One sample yielded the 24 T cell receptor beta chains listed below, sequenced in a study of breast tumors, draining lymph nodes, adjacent tissues. TCRdb fed the multiplex PCR reads into MiXCR, producing one record per CDR3 protein. The data contain around 170,000 distinct CDR3 sequences, 30% to 35% of them seen just once; the ten biggest clones take up approximately 4.2%. Samples came from axillary lymph nodes draining the breast cancer. Sequenced: axillary lymph node tissue. The origin of the receptors is a female donor with breast cancer. Some clones in this sample may be carry-over from other donors' samples.

This clonotype showed up many times. The chain joins TRBV2 to TRBJ1-2; D gene unclear. Germline CDR1 reads SNHLY; CDR2 reads FYNNEI. The V and J ends lost 8 bases and 8 bases respectively, with 18 bases between them. The CDR3 totals 13 residues. The DNA for the CDR3 is TGTGCCAGCGCGGACTCCACCTTAGGGGGCTACACCTTC. It is translated as CASADSTLGGYTF.

This clonotype was seen ten or more times. The genes are TRBV12-3 or TRBV12-4 and TRBJ1-5; 7 bases match TRBD1. CDR3 length: 12 residues. Germline trimming cut 8 bases from V and 6 bases from J; bases unmatched to any gene: 4. The CDR3 coding sequence is TGTGCCAGCGGTAGACAGGGTCAGCCCCAGCATTTT. It specifies CASGRQGQPQHF.

This clonotype was recorded a few times. A much larger clone lies one base from this, so it may be a read error. Without the conserved terminal phenylalanine or tryptophan, this CDR3 likely stems from a read error. The chain employs TRBV9 and TRBJ2-1, with D uncertain. V was trimmed by 0 bases and J by 6 bases, leaving 7 bases between them. CDR1 and CDR2 from the germline V gene are SGDLS and YYNGEE. There are 13 residues in the CDR3. CDR3 residues: CASSVVHGNEQFS. The DNA of the CDR3 is TGTGCCAGCAGCGTAGTTCATGGCAATGAGCAGTTCTCC.

This chain uses TRBV6-4 with TRBJ2-2; D gene unclear. This CDR3 is 18 amino acids long. Looked up from germline, CDR1 is MRHNA and CDR2 is SNTAGT. Trimming stripped 11 bases from V and 1 base from J, with 26 bases between. The CDR3 DNA is TGTGCCTGCACCCCCGGGCCTGGGCTGGACCTGAACACCGGGGAGCTGTTTTTT. It specifies CACTPGPGLDLNTGELFF.

This clonotype showed up many times. V and J are TRBV2 and TRBJ2-3, with 7 bases aligning to TRBD1. The V gene end was trimmed by 10 bases and the J gene end by 8 bases; junction bases not matched to a gene: 9. The CDR3 covers 12 residues. Germline V gene lookup returns CDR1 SNHLY and CDR2 FYNNEI. CDR3 nucleotide sequence: TGTGCCACCGCCTACAGGGGAACTACGCAGTATTTT. This sequence encodes CATAYRGTTQYF.

This clonotype was picked up a small number of times. The rearrangement uses TRBV4-2 and TRBJ2-1; 16 nucleotides match TRBD2. This CDR3 has 19 residues. Germline CDR1 and CDR2: LGHNA and YNFKEQ. V trimming: 5 bases; J trimming: 2 bases; junction bases outside the gene matches: 9. The CDR3 region is CASSFSGTSGRAAYNEQFF. CDR3 bases: TGTGCCAGCAGCTTCTCCGGGACTAGCGGGAGGGCCGCCTACAATGAGCAGTTCTTC.

To note about this clonotype: This may come from a read error, since a much larger clone is one base off. The gene calls are TRBV6-6 and TRBJ2-3; D unresolved. The germline V gene has CDR1 MNHNY and CDR2 SVGAGI (reference sequence). This CDR3 has 14 amino acids. The CDR3 region is CASSQNSHTDTQCF. The CDR3 DNA is TGTGCCAGCAGTCAGAACTCCCACACAGATACGCAGTGTTTT.

The chain recombines TRBV9 with TRBJ2-3; 13 bases line up with TRBD2. This CDR3 spans 16 amino acids. V shed 0 bases, J shed 5 bases, and the junction held 3 bases outside the gene matches. In germline, CDR1 is SGDLS, CDR2 YYNGEE. CDR3 protein: CASSVDGLAGEDTQYF. The CDR3 bases are TGTGCCAGCAGCGTAGATGGACTAGCGGGGGAAGATACGCAGTATTTT.

As concerns this clonotype: Here the CDR3 omits its conserved ending phenylalanine or tryptophan, so a read error is the likely source. The limits of the CDR3 on the DNA are not certain, so only TCRdb's listed CDR3 is given. The chain couples TRBV11-3 to TRBJ2-6; the table's D call of TRBD1 was not tested on the DNA. The CDR3 numbers 9 amino acids, ends counted. CDR1 SGHNT and CDR2 YENEEA come from the germline V gene. CDR3 sequence: CASTLRGTS.

This clonotype came up a few times. A much larger clone differs by one base, so this may be a read error. The genes are TRBV5-5 and TRBJ2-5; no reliable D call. Germline V lookup: CDR1 SGHKS, CDR2 YYEKEE (reference sequence). Trimming cost V 0 bases and J 2 bases, with 11 bases left between them. The CDR3 runs 15 residues. CDR3 sequence reads: CASSLVTASQETQYF. The CDR3 DNA reads TGTGCCAGCAGCTTGGTTACAGCTTCACAAGAGACCCAGTACTTC.

There are many counts of this clonotype. V and J are TRBV20-1 and TRBJ1-2; weak D call: TRBD1 (6 bases). The germline V gene has CDR1 DFQATT and CDR2 SNEGSKA (reference sequence). Between the trimmed V and J ends, which lost 0 bases and 7 bases, there was a span of 15 bases. There are 14 residues in the CDR3. As DNA, the CDR3 is TGCAGTGCTAGAGATAGGGGGAGGGGGGGTGGCTACACCTTC. Protein: CSARDRGRGGGYTF.

As to this clonotype: Lacking the conserved final phenylalanine or tryptophan, this CDR3 likely reflects a read error. Because the CDR3's place on the DNA is in doubt, the DNA is left out and the CDR3 is given as listed by TCRdb. This sequence joins TRBV20-1 and TRBJ1-4; the tabulated D call, TRBD1, remains unverified against the DNA. The CDR3 adds up to 11 amino acids, both ends counted. Germline V gene sequence: CDR1 DFQATT, CDR2 SNEGSKA (reference sequence). CDR3 region: CSARRDEGTHY.

This clonotype appeared many times. V gene TRBV6-5 combines with J gene TRBJ2-7; possibly TRBD2 for D (5 bases). Germline V CDR1 and CDR2: MNHEY, SVGAGI. CDR3 size: 13 residues. Trimming left V 6 bases short and J 3 bases short, with 12 bases between. The CDR3 region is CASRRTEVYEQYF. The CDR3 nucleotides read TGTGCCAGCAGGAGGACGGAGGTCTACGAGCAGTACTTC.

This sequence joins TRBV5-4 and TRBJ1-1; a possible D gene is TRBD1 (5 bases). V was pared by 0 bases and J by 1 base, with 10 bases between. CDR1 and CDR2 (germline): SGHNT, YYREEE (reference sequence). The CDR3 runs 15 residues. The CDR3 nucleotides read TGTGCCAGCAGCTTGGAATTCAGGGAGAACACTGAAGCTTTCTTT. Translation: CASSLEFRENTEAFF.

The rearrangement joins TRBV11-2 to TRBJ1-6; D call uncertain. This CDR3 has 16 amino acids. Germline CDR1 is SGHAT and CDR2 is FQNNGV. Trimming removed 1 base at V and 13 bases at J, with 20 bases between. The CDR3 reads CASSLGPGRGNQPLHF. The CDR3 DNA follows: TGTGCCAGCAGCTTAGGGCCCGGGCGAGGCAATCAGCCCCTCCACTTT.

The table lists this clonotype with a count of one. CDR3 DNA: TGTGCCAGTAGTAGGGTGGGGGGCCTTCAGCCCCAGCATTTT. Protein sequence: CASSRVGGLQPQHF. V and J are TRBV19 and TRBJ1-5; D possibly corresponds to TRBD1 (6 bases). Trimming took off 4 bases at V and 6 bases at J, with 13 bases between the two ends. The germline CDR1 and CDR2 sequences are LNHDA and SQIVND (reference sequence). The CDR3 contains 14 residues.

The genes are TRBV12-3 or TRBV12-4 and TRBJ2-3, with 7 bases lining up with TRBD2. The CDR3 consists of 16 residues. V dropped 1 base and J dropped 1; count of bases not matched to a gene: 5. In nucleotides, the CDR3 is TGTGCCAGCAGTTTAGGGAGGCTAGCGGGCACAGATACGCAGTATTTT. It encodes CASSLGRLAGTDTQYF.

This clonotype was counted only a few times. The chain joins TRBV27 to TRBJ2-1; 9 positions match TRBD2. With 6 bases clipped from V and 4 bases from J, the junction kept 4 bases outside the gene matches. Germline lookup yields CDR1 MNHEY and CDR2 SMNVEV (reference sequence). This CDR3 is built from 14 residues. The CDR3 coding sequence is TGTGCCAGCAGGGGACTAGCTGTTTACAATGAGCAGTTCTTC. Protein: CASRGLAVYNEQFF.

This clonotype was detected many times. The chain employs TRBV12-5 and TRBJ2-7; D unresolved. The germline CDR1 and CDR2 sequences are LGHNT and FRNRAP. This CDR3 is 12 amino acids long. V was pared by 2 bases and J by 0 bases, with 2 bases between. Written as DNA, the CDR3 is TGTGCTAGTGGTTTGTTCTCCTACGAGCAGTACTTC. It is translated as CASGLFSYEQYF.

Comments on this clonotype: The junction departs from the called germline gene at one end, perhaps through a read error. The chain carries TRBV12-3 or TRBV12-4 and TRBJ2-6; 7 bases agree with TRBD1. This CDR3 is built from 16 residues. The CDR3, as DNA: TGTGCCAGCAGTTTAGAAGGGGGCTCTGGGGCCAGCGTCCTGACTTTC. Amino acids: CASSLEGGSGASVLTF.

This clonotype was found many times. This chain joins TRBV12-3 or TRBV12-4 and TRBJ2-7, with unresolved D. The CDR3 is made up of 13 amino acids. Trimming removed 11 bases at V and 2 bases at J, with 16 bases between. CDR3 bases: TGTGCCTCAACAGTCGGAGAAACCTACGAGCAGTACTTC. The encoded protein is CASTVGETYEQYF.

Worth noting for this clonotype: This may be a read error, as it is one base from a much larger clone. This chain links TRBV5-6 with TRBJ2-2; D may be TRBD1 (7 bases). Trimming shortened V by 3 bases and J by 5 bases, and 11 bases separated the two germline ends. This CDR3 is 14 amino acids long. CDR1 is SGHDT, CDR2 YYEEEE, per germline. The CDR3 sequence: CASSSGGSTGELFF. CDR3 in DNA: TGTGCCAGCAGCTCAGGGGGGTCGACCGGGGAGCTGTTTTTT.

This clonotype is medium-sized. This rearrangement joins TRBV9 to TRBJ2-2; maybe TRBD1 (5 bases). The CDR3 extends over 13 amino acids. V was pared by 4 bases and J by 4 bases, with 8 bases between. CDR1 and CDR2 from the germline V gene are SGDLS and YYNGEE. CDR3 bases: TGTGCCAGCAGCCTAACAGGCACCGGGGAGCTGTTTTTT. It encodes CASSLTGTGELFF. Drawing the rest from reference TRBV9 and TRBJ2-2, the complete variable domain is DSGVTQTPKHLITATGQRVTLRCSPRSGDLSVYWYQQSLDQGLQFLIQYYNGEERAKGNILERFSAQQFPDLHSELNLSSLELGDSALYFCASSLTGTGELFFGEGSRLTVL.

This clonotype was picked up many times. The J gene is TRBJ1-4, the V gene TRBV7-9, with D tentatively TRBD1 (5 bases). Trimming pared 1 base from V and 7 bases from J, leaving 16 bases between. CDR1 and CDR2 (germline): SEHNR, FQNEAQ (reference sequence). The CDR3 contains 16 residues. As DNA, the CDR3 is TGTGCCAGCAGCTTAGAGGCGACAGCCCACCGTGAAAAACTGTTTTTT. It translates to CASSLEATAHREKLFF.